This T cell receptor (beta chain) is drawn from a study of cytomegalovirus exposure and HLA in healthy donors. Overall study: A data release that came early held 80 million to 95 million unique TCRs from HLA-typed donors.

Overall study findings and caveats: Rare TCR sequences predominated, though certain public TCRs were found in many donors. A list of 150 or so TCR beta chains associated with cytomegalovirus was given.

The PCR employed 60 Vbeta primers together with 13 Jbeta primers. Assay used: immunoSEQ multiplex PCR; TCRdb lists only in-frame clones, some missing. The top ten clones hold about 1.6% of a sample with 150,000 to 200,000 clones, around 75% of them seen once. As concerns this clone: The target antigen is unknown.

This receptor was obtained from a woman in her forties or fifties in good health and CMV-seronegative. The specimen sequenced was PBMCs.

The chain's CDR3 is CASRLQGKANQPQHF. CDR3 coding DNA: TGTGCCAGCAGACTACAGGGTAAAGCCAATCAGCCCCAGCATTTT. The V gene is TRBV28, the J gene TRBJ1-5, with D possibly matching TRBD1 (6 bases). The V end was cut by 6 bases, the J end by 3 bases, with 15 bases between. Looked up from germline, CDR1 is MDHEN and CDR2 is SYDVKM. The CDR3 contains 15 residues.